This T cell receptor (beta chain) stems from a study of cytomegalovirus exposure and HLA in healthy donors. Study results and limitations: Analyses of presence/absence relied on an assumption of roughly uniform sequencing depth across donors. Rare TCR sequences predominated, though certain public TCRs were found in many donors.

This clone was seen a handful of times. Its antigen remains unknown. PCR employed 60 Vbeta and 13 Jbeta primers. The method was immunoSEQ multiplex PCR; TCRdb's version includes in-frame clones alone and lacks a portion of them. The sample has roughly 120,000 clones, over 60% seen once. The trim removed 4 bases at V and 5 bases at J, leaving 11 bases unmatched. This CDR3 is built from 15 residues. The V gene's germline CDR1 is SEHNR and CDR2 FQNEAQ (reference sequence). V gene TRBV7-9 combines with J gene TRBJ2-7; 7 bases align to TRBD1. The sample taken for sequencing was PBMCs. This sequence originates from a woman in her fifties or sixties in good health and CMV-seropositive. The CDR3 reads CASSSQGQISHEQYF. The CDR3 bases are TGTGCCAGCAGCTCCCAGGGACAGATAAGCCACGAGCAGTACTTC.